This T cell receptor beta chain was identified during a study of shared clonotypes between healthy human individuals. For the study at large: Three plates were used per donor for CD4 naive, three for CD4 memory, two for CD8 naive and one for CD8 memory.

Study donors comprised healthy, HIV-negative adults devoid of recent acute infection or vaccination. The donors, all of them Caucasian adults, lived in Nashville, Tennessee. Trimming removed 5 bases at V and 2 bases at J, with 10 bases between. Germline CDR1 reads GTSNPN; CDR2 reads SVGIG (reference sequence). This CDR3 is built from 13 residues. Per sorted-subset replicate PCR, input was around 200 ng DNA, representing roughly 29,000 T cell genomes. TCRdb's table, derived via immunoSEQ multiplex PCR, lists solely in-frame clones and lacks some. The repertoire holds approximately 1,000,000 clones, approximately 75% seen once, with about 0.94% in the top ten.

Sequenced: memory CD4+ T cells from PBMCs. Specified subset: CD45RA-negative fraction. The chain recombines TRBV30 with TRBJ1-3; tentative D call: TRBD1 (5 bases). This receptor was obtained from a man between 18 and 29 years old in good health. Some clones in this sample may be carry-over from other donors' samples. The CDR3 nucleotides read TGTGCCTGGCCACAGGCACCTGGAAACACCATATATTTT. Protein sequence: CAWPQAPGNTIYF.